One and the same sample provided the 6 T cell receptor beta chains below, sequenced in a study of blood T cells in healthy people across ages. Alongside a J-beta primer mix, a sample-barcoded 5' primer served in a second PCR lasting about 6 to 12 cycles. From the 5' RACE reads, TCRdb called clonotypes with MiXCR, one entry per CDR3 protein. The table lists over a million distinct CDR3 sequences, 45% of them singletons, with under 20% in the top ten. The source material was blood. The origin of the receptors is a woman aged 55-70 years in good health.

V is TRBV5-1 and J is TRBJ2-1, with D perhaps TRBD2 (5 bases). This CDR3 comprises 17 residues. From germline, CDR1 is SGHRS and CDR2 YFSETQ. The V end was cut by 4 bases, the J end by 0 bases, with 17 bases between. CDR3 nucleotides: TGCGCCAGCAGCCTGGGTTTGGGAGCGGCCTCCTACAATGAGCAGTTCTTC. Its translation is CASSLGLGAASYNEQFF.

The chain carries TRBV18 and TRBJ2-4; D perhaps matches TRBD2 (6 bases). Trimming pared 2 bases from V and 8 bases from J, leaving 13 bases between. The germline V gene encodes CDR1 KGHSH and CDR2 LQKENI. This CDR3 has 14 residues. This chain's CDR3 is CASSPTSSPDIQYF. The CDR3, as DNA: TGTGCCAGCTCACCAACTAGCTCTCCAGACATTCAGTACTTC.

This clonotype was seen just once. CDR3 region: CSVEDTSRYEQYF. The DNA for the CDR3 is TGCAGCGTTGAAGATACAAGCAGGTACGAGCAGTACTTC. The chain has TRBV29-1 and TRBJ2-7, with D hard to call. The CDR3 length is 13 residues. V was shortened by 0 bases and J by 4 bases, with 10 bases between the two germline ends. Looked up from germline, CDR1 is SQVTM and CDR2 is ANQGSEA.

This clonotype has just a few counts. The chain carries TRBV2 and TRBJ2-7; TRBD2 aligns across 7 bases. Germline CDR1 reads SNHLY; CDR2 reads FYNNEI. The trim removed 3 bases at V and 4 bases at J, leaving 6 bases unmatched. CDR3 size: 14 residues. The CDR3 bases are TGTGCCAGCAGTGAGGCAGGGACTACGTACGAGCAGTACTTC. This translates into CASSEAGTTYEQYF.

This chain links TRBV7-8 with TRBJ2-7; tentatively, D is TRBD1 (6 bases). CDR3 length: 20 residues. Germline V gene data show CDR1 as SGHVS and CDR2 as FQNEAQ. V dropped 0 bases and J dropped 0 bases, with 24 bases sitting between them. The CDR3: CASSLAWRLHDEDSSYEQYF. CDR3 in DNA: TGTGCCAGCAGCTTAGCCTGGCGGCTTCATGACGAGGACAGCTCCTACGAGCAGTACTTC.

The rearrangement links TRBV7-9 to TRBJ2-7; perhaps TRBD2 as D (6 bases). With 2 bases removed from V and 7 bases from J, the gap between germline ends came to 18 bases. Germline CDR1 is SEHNR and CDR2 is FQNEAQ (reference sequence). The CDR3 totals 15 residues. DNA for the CDR3: TGTGCCAGCAGCTTATTTGCGGGAACCTACAATGAGCAGTACTTC. Its translation: CASSLFAGTYNEQYF.